This T cell receptor (beta chain) was retrieved from a study of blood T cell repertoires in COVID-19. Study-wide background: Spain, Italy and the United States supplied samples that represented acute and convalescent COVID-19. The analysed material was cDNA or gDNA that came from T cells, B-cell-depleted T cells, or PBMCs.

Per the authors' pipeline: Amplified reference gene primers provided the basis for estimating nucleated cell counts. The table came from immunoSEQ multiplex PCR; TCRdb's copy has only in-frame clones and leaves some out. That table is the source of V, J and clone size, and D and trimming were worked out from the DNA. Of 100,000 to 150,000 clones listed, about 89% are singletons. Trimming removed 7 bases at V and 0 bases at J, with 31 bases between. The germline CDR1 and CDR2 sequences are LGHNA and YNFKEQ. The CDR3 has 21 residues. J is TRBJ2-4 and V is TRBV4-2; a weak D match, TRBD1 (5 bases). The sequence came from a woman aged 55-70 years with acute or convalescent COVID-19. The sample consisted of peripheral blood. CDR3: CASTHRRGNRSTLLAKNIQYF. The CDR3 DNA follows: TGTGCCAGCACCCACCGTCGTGGGAACAGGTCCACCCTTCTAGCCAAAAACATTCAGTACTTC.